The T cell receptor beta chain under discussion was sequenced for a study of T cell repertoires in cytomegalovirus infection. Study background: Based on public TCR beta signatures, there were indications of CMV infection and of a matching HLA type.

MiXCR, applied by TCRdb to the reads, yields one record per CDR3 protein. Of about 340,000 distinct CDR3 sequences in the sample, roughly 29% were seen once. The CDR3 runs to 15 residues. V was cut by 8 bases and J by 5 bases, with 19 bases left in between. Germline CDR1 reads MGHDK; CDR2 reads SYGVNS. General observations from the study: HLA-C-restricted, CMV-specific TCR beta clonotypes were dominant ex vivo.

Concerning this clonotype: The antigen is undetermined.

This TCR was recovered from a human donor in good health (CMV status not recorded). Some clones in this sample may be carry-over from other donors' samples. The genes are TRBV25-1 and TRBJ2-1, with D possibly being TRBD1 (6 bases). The sequencing used cultured PBMCs, collected from culture after CMV antigen stimulation. The CDR3: CASRIDRPPHNEQFF. CDR3 nucleotides: TGTGCCAGCCGGATTGACAGGCCGCCTCACAATGAGCAGTTCTTC.